Listed below are T cell receptor beta chains from one sample, sequenced in a study of cytomegalovirus exposure and HLA in healthy donors. Libraries were prepared by immunoSEQ multiplex PCR; TCRdb keeps only in-frame clonotypes and omits some of them. This sample's clone table lists 100,000 to 150,000 clones. The sequencing input was PBMCs. These receptors originate from a man younger than 30 in good health and CMV-seronegative. The CDR3 runs from the conserved cysteine through the conserved F or W. Fields, in order: J gene, V gene, D gene, CDR3 protein, CDR3 DNA. The D gene is left open where the match is weak.

J: TRBJ1-3; V: TRBV9; D: NA; CDR3: CASSATDRASGNTIYF; DNA: TGTGCCAGCAGCGCAACGGACAGAGCCTCTGGAAACACCATATATTTT
J: TRBJ2-7; V: TRBV5-6; D: TRBD1; CDR3: CASSYGTGGKVQYF; DNA: TGTGCCAGCAGCTACGGGACAGGGGGCAAGGTGCAGTACTTC
J: TRBJ2-3; V: TRBV7-9; D: TRBD2; CDR3: CASSYWTSGRITDTQYF; DNA: TGTGCCAGCAGCTACTGGACTAGCGGGAGGATCACAGATACGCAGTATTTT
J: TRBJ2-1; V: TRBV19; D: TRBD1; CDR3: CASSYPGQGDTNEQFF; DNA: TGTGCCAGTAGCTATCCAGGACAGGGGGATACCAATGAGCAGTTCTTC
J: TRBJ1-6; V: TRBV23-1; D: NA; CDR3: CASSQSGGSPLHF; DNA: TGCGCCAGCAGTCAATCAGGGGGTTCACCCCTCCACTTT
J: TRBJ2-7; V: TRBV5-1; D: NA; CDR3: CASSPIGGYSSYEQYF; DNA: TGCGCCAGCAGCCCCATCGGCGGATATAGCTCCTACGAGCAGTACTTC
J: TRBJ2-7; V: TRBV6-5; D: NA; CDR3: CASSYSRLSYEQYF; DNA: TGTGCCAGCAGTTACTCGAGGCTCTCCTACGAGCAGTACTTC
J: TRBJ1-1; V: TRBV4-1; D: NA; CDR3: CASSQELFSTEAFF; DNA: TGCGCCAGCAGCCAAGAATTGTTCTCCACTGAAGCTTTCTTT
J: TRBJ1-5; V: TRBV2; D: TRBD1; CDR3: CASKDPGQGESQPQHF; DNA: TGTGCCAGCAAGGACCCGGGACAGGGGGAATCTCAGCCCCAGCATTTT
J: TRBJ2-1; V: TRBV5-6; D: NA; CDR3: CASSLRRLAPYNEQFF; DNA: TGTGCCAGCAGCTTGAGGAGGCTAGCGCCCTACAATGAGCAGTTCTTC
J: TRBJ2-5; V: TRBV5-1; D: TRBD1; CDR3: CASSLDRTGGGETQYF; DNA: TGCGCCAGCAGCTTGGATCGGACAGGGGGCGGGGAGACCCAGTACTTC
J: TRBJ1-3; V: TRBV11-2; D: TRBD1; CDR3: CASSSAGTGITLSGNTIYF; DNA: TGTGCCAGCAGCTCCGCCGGGACAGGGATTACGCTCTCTGGAAACACCATATATTTT
J: TRBJ2-6; V: TRBV4-3; D: TRBD1; CDR3: CASSHQGATGANVLTF; DNA: TGCGCCAGCAGCCACCAGGGGGCGACTGGGGCCAACGTCCTGACTTTC
J: TRBJ2-3; V: TRBV15; D: NA; CDR3: CATEMSGTDTQYF; DNA: TGTGCCACCGAAATGAGCGGCACAGATACGCAGTATTTT
J: TRBJ1-1; V: TRBV9; D: TRBD1; CDR3: CASSPQGQGITEAFF; DNA: TGTGCCAGCAGCCCCCAGGGACAGGGAATAACTGAAGCTTTCTTT
J: TRBJ1-4; V: TRBV2; D: NA; CDR3: CASSVRGGNEKLFF; DNA: TGTGCCAGCAGTGTGAGGGGGGGGAATGAAAAACTGTTTTTT
J: TRBJ1-4; V: TRBV11-3; D: TRBD1; CDR3: CASSLGTGTGAEKLFF; DNA: TGTGCCAGCAGCTTAGGCACCGGGACAGGGGCCGAAAAACTGTTTTTT
J: TRBJ2-7; V: TRBV7-2; D: NA; CDR3: CASSVQATSYEQYF; DNA: TGTGCCAGCAGCGTACAGGCTACCTCCTACGAGCAGTACTTC
J: TRBJ1-1; V: TRBV7-9; D: NA; CDR3: CASSFTTGYTEAFF; DNA: TGTGCCAGCAGCTTCACCACAGGGTACACTGAAGCTTTCTTT
J: TRBJ1-2; V: TRBV19; D: NA; CDR3: CASSITGYGYTF; DNA: TGTGCCAGTAGTATAACCGGTTATGGCTACACCTTC
J: TRBJ2-3; V: TRBV6-4; D: TRBD2; CDR3: CASSDEAAGTDTQYF; DNA: TGTGCCAGCAGTGACGAGGCAGCGGGGACAGATACGCAGTATTTT
J: TRBJ2-7; V: TRBV5-4; D: TRBD1; CDR3: CASSLGGQGDYEQYF; DNA: TGTGCCAGCAGCTTGGGGGGACAGGGGGACTACGAGCAGTACTTC
J: TRBJ2-7; V: TRBV5-1; D: NA; CDR3: CASSLGGGGRTYEQYF; DNA: TGCGCCAGCAGCTTGGGGGGAGGGGGAAGAACCTACGAGCAGTACTTC
J: TRBJ1-2; V: TRBV28; D: TRBD1; CDR3: CASSYIGTAANYGYTF; DNA: TGTGCCAGCAGTTACATCGGGACAGCAGCTAACTATGGCTACACCTTC
J: TRBJ1-2; V: TRBV29-1; D: NA; CDR3: CSTMGGLGGGYTF; DNA: TGCAGCACGATGGGGGGTTTGGGGGGAGGCTACACCTTC
J: TRBJ2-3; V: TRBV5-6; D: TRBD2; CDR3: CASSPGLAGVDTQYF; DNA: TGTGCCAGCAGCCCCGGACTAGCGGGAGTAGATACGCAGTATTTT
J: TRBJ2-7; V: TRBV6-5; D: NA; CDR3: CASSQGQAYEQYF; DNA: TGTGCCAGCAGCCAGGGACAAGCCTACGAGCAGTACTTC
J: TRBJ2-1; V: TRBV28; D: NA; CDR3: CASSTTRGPSQFF; DNA: TGTGCCAGCAGTACAACTCGGGGTCCCTCGCAGTTCTTC
J: TRBJ2-1; V: TRBV28; D: NA; CDR3: CASSLSKRLVDEQFF; DNA: TGTGCCAGCAGTTTATCCAAACGACTAGTCGATGAGCAGTTCTTC
J: TRBJ1-1; V: TRBV5-1; D: NA; CDR3: CASSPTPPNTEAFF; DNA: TGCGCCAGCAGCCCGACACCCCCGAACACTGAAGCTTTCTTT
J: TRBJ2-1; V: TRBV6-4; D: TRBD1; CDR3: CASSTGGRSYNEQFF; DNA: TGTGCCAGCAGTACAGGGGGCAGGTCCTACAATGAGCAGTTCTTC
J: TRBJ1-1; V: TRBV4-1; D: TRBD1; CDR3: CASSQFGTGGNTEAFF; DNA: TGCGCCAGCAGCCAATTTGGGACAGGGGGGAACACTGAAGCTTTCTTT
J: TRBJ2-3; V: TRBV18; D: TRBD2; CDR3: CASSPLAGGGDTQYF; DNA: TGTGCCAGCTCTCCGCTAGCGGGAGGAGGTGATACGCAGTATTTT
J: TRBJ2-1; V: TRBV5-1; D: TRBD2; CDR3: CASTLTSGANEQFF; DNA: TGCGCCAGCACCTTAACTAGCGGGGCCAATGAGCAGTTCTTC
J: TRBJ1-2; V: TRBV18; D: TRBD1; CDR3: CASSPSQGYRDGYTF; DNA: TGTGCCAGCTCACCATCACAGGGGTACAGAGATGGCTACACCTTC
J: TRBJ1-1; V: TRBV4-1; D: NA; CDR3: CASSHIGGIPEAFF; DNA: TGCGCCAGCAGCCACATCGGAGGTATCCCTGAAGCTTTCTTT
J: TRBJ2-7; V: TRBV19; D: TRBD1; CDR3: CASSTSQGAPEQYF; DNA: TGTGCCAGTAGTACCTCCCAGGGGGCGCCCGAGCAGTACTTC
J: TRBJ1-1; V: TRBV28; D: TRBD1; CDR3: CASSLPPGTENTEAFF; DNA: TGTGCCAGCAGTTTGCCCCCTGGGACAGAGAACACTGAAGCTTTCTTT
J: TRBJ2-2; V: TRBV9; D: TRBD2; CDR3: CASSVVAAGGSWGTGELFF; DNA: TGTGCCAGCAGCGTAGTGGCAGCGGGAGGGTCCTGGGGAACCGGGGAGCTGTTTTTT
J: TRBJ2-1; V: TRBV7-3; D: TRBD1; CDR3: CASSSRQGGYEQFF; DNA: TGTGCCAGCAGCTCCAGACAGGGGGGGTATGAGCAGTTCTTC
J: TRBJ2-3; V: TRBV7-3; D: NA; CDR3: CASSDGRADTQYF; DNA: TGTGCCAGCAGCGATGGGCGTGCAGATACGCAGTATTTT
J: TRBJ2-2; V: TRBV19; D: TRBD2; CDR3: CASSPRLAGGTGELFF; DNA: TGTGCCAGTAGTCCCCGACTAGCGGGAGGCACCGGGGAGCTGTTTTTT